Below are 22 T cell receptor beta chains sequenced from a single sample in a study of blood T cell repertoires in COVID-19. Sequencing was performed with immunoSEQ multiplex PCR; in TCRdb, only in-frame clones are kept and a portion is missing. The table includes about 190,000 clones, around nine tenths detected once. The sample consisted of peripheral blood. The origin of the receptors is a man aged 60 to 69 with active or convalescent COVID-19.

The V and J genes are TRBV6-5 and TRBJ2-7, with 8 bases aligning to TRBD1. V shed 6 bases and J 3 bases; nucleotides not matched to a gene: 10. This CDR3 contains 15 residues. Per the germline V gene, CDR1 is MNHEY and CDR2 is SVGAGI. The CDR3 coding sequence is TGTGCCAGCAGGGGGGACAGGTCCCCTTTCTACGAGCAGTACTTC. This encodes CASRGDRSPFYEQYF.

This clone has a handful of counts. This chain uses TRBV29-1 with TRBJ2-7, with 9 bases aligning to TRBD1. This CDR3 is 13 amino acids long. Looked up from germline, CDR1 is SQVTM and CDR2 is ANQGSEA. V shed 4 bases and J 6 bases; nucleotides not matched to a gene: 7. CDR3 residues: CSVGEGQGVEQYF. CDR3 bases: TGCAGCGTTGGCGAGGGACAGGGTGTCGAGCAGTACTTC.

This sequence joins TRBV5-1 and TRBJ1-2; perhaps TRBD1 as D (6 bases). Deletions cut 2 bases from V and 2 bases from J, with 7 bases between. CDR3 length equals 13 residues. In germline, CDR1 is SGHRS, CDR2 YFSETQ. The CDR3 DNA follows: TGCGCCAGCAGCTTTGACAGGAACTATGGCTACACCTTC. Translated: CASSFDRNYGYTF.

J is TRBJ2-7 and V is TRBV3-1 (or the pseudogene TRBV3-2); 10 bases are shared with TRBD1. Germline V gene lookup returns CDR1 LGHDT and CDR2 YNNKEL (reference sequence). V trimming: 4 bases; J trimming: 6 bases; junction bases outside the gene matches: 3. This CDR3 spans 13 amino acids. The CDR3 region has the DNA TGTGCCAGCAGCCCCCGGACAGGGGGCGAGCAGTACTTC. It encodes CASSPRTGGEQYF.

The rearrangement links TRBV12-3 or TRBV12-4 to TRBJ1-3; D gene uncertain. The CDR3 spans 12 residues. V was clipped by 3 bases and J by 9 bases, with 9 bases between them. CDR3 region: CASSLEEGTIYF. CDR3 nucleotides: TGTGCCAGCAGTTTGGAGGAAGGCACCATATATTTT.

This clone was observed a handful of times. The gene calls are TRBV21-1 and TRBJ2-2; whether TRBD2, the table's D call, matches the DNA was not checked. TRBV21-1 counts as a pseudogene. The CDR3 length is 15 residues. This CDR3 is CASRRARANTGELFF. The CDR3 coding sequence is TGTGCCAGCAGGAGGGCCAGAGCAAACACCGGGGAGCTGTTTTTT.

The rearrangement uses TRBV19 and TRBJ2-5, with TRBD2 matching over 9 bases. V trimming: 1 base; J trimming: 4 bases; junction bases outside the gene matches: 10. Germline lookup yields CDR1 LNHDA and CDR2 SQIVND (reference sequence). The CDR3 runs to 17 residues. The DNA for the CDR3 is TGTGCCAGTAGTATAGTGGCTTCGGCGGGGGGGCGAGAGACCCAGTACTTC. This translates into CASSIVASAGGRETQYF.

The gene calls are TRBV5-1 and TRBJ2-3; 11 bases fit TRBD2. The CDR3 contains 16 residues. J was trimmed by 5 bases and V by 0 bases; bases with no gene match: 5. Germline V lookup: CDR1 SGHRS, CDR2 YFSETQ. The CDR3 protein is CASSLGLAGTGDTQYF. CDR3 DNA sequence: TGCGCCAGCAGCTTGGGACTAGCGGGGACGGGAGATACGCAGTATTTT.

This clone has only a few counts. The chain joins TRBV5-6 to TRBJ1-1; a weak D match, TRBD1 (6 bases). The CDR3 extends over 19 amino acids. V dropped 0 bases and J dropped 4 bases, with 25 bases sitting between them. The germline V gene has CDR1 SGHDT and CDR2 YYEEEE. The CDR3 DNA is TGTGCCAGCAGCTTGGCGGGGGGGCAGTTAACACCGCGGGGCACTGAAGCTTTCTTT. It codes for CASSLAGGQLTPRGTEAFF.

The rearrangement uses TRBV5-1 and TRBJ1-1; no definite D call. The CDR3 is 13 amino acids. Germline V lookup: CDR1 SGHRS, CDR2 YFSETQ. Between the trimmed V and J ends, which lost 3 bases and 3 bases, there was a span of 9 bases. In nucleotides, the CDR3 is TGCGCCAGCAGCTCTGGAGAGTACACTGAAGCTTTCTTT. Translated, it gives CASSSGEYTEAFF. The variable domain in full, with the rest retrieved from reference TRBV5-1 and TRBJ1-1, is KAGVTQTPRYLIKTRGQQVTLSCSPISGHRSVSWYQQTPGQGLQFLFEYFSETQRNKGNFPGRFSGRQFSNSRSEMNVSTLELGDSALYLCASSSGEYTEAFFGQGTRLTVV.

This clone occurred once. The V and J genes are TRBV19 and TRBJ1-1; TRBD1 aligns across 7 bases. CDR3 size: 12 residues. The J segment lost 5 bases and the V segment lost 7 bases, leaving 4 bases of the junction unmatched. The germline V gene encodes CDR1 LNHDA and CDR2 SQIVND (reference sequence). In DNA, the CDR3 is TGTGCCAGTACCGACAGGGATACTGAAGCTTTCTTT. It translates to CASTDRDTEAFF.

Only a few counts were recorded for this clone. The V gene is TRBV9, the J gene TRBJ1-3; TRBD1 matches at 7 bases. With V trimmed by 3 bases and J by 0 bases, 9 bases remained unmatched. The CDR3 spans 17 residues. Germline V gives CDR1 SGDLS, CDR2 YYNGEE. The CDR3 DNA is TGTGCCAGCAGCGCGTCGGGGACAGAGAGCTCTGGAAACACCATATATTTT. Residues: CASSASGTESSGNTIYF.

V is TRBV4-2 and J is TRBJ1-3; 10 positions agree with TRBD1. CDR3 length: 17 amino acids. The J segment lost 0 bases and the V segment lost 1 base, leaving 3 bases of the junction unmatched. Germline assignment: CDR1 LGHNA and CDR2 YNFKEQ. In DNA, the CDR3 is TGTGCCAGCAGCCAAGGCAGGACAGGGGGCTCTGGAAACACCATATATTTT. It specifies CASSQGRTGGSGNTIYF.

The genes are TRBV7-3 and TRBJ2-5; D gene uncertain. The CDR3 consists of 13 residues. CDR1 is SGHTA, CDR2 FQGTGA, per germline. Between the trimmed V and J ends, which lost 5 bases and 4 bases, there was a span of 11 bases. Written as DNA, the CDR3 is TGTGCCAGCAGCCTCCGACCGGGAGAGACCCAGTACTTC. Protein product: CASSLRPGETQYF.

The chain recombines TRBV5-4 with TRBJ2-3, with D possibly being TRBD1 (5 bases). The V and J ends lost 0 bases and 0 bases respectively, with 11 bases between them. Germline CDR1 is SGHNT and CDR2 is YYREEE (reference sequence). The CDR3 contains 16 residues. The CDR3 nucleotides are TGTGCCAGCAGCTTGGGGGGCCAATTTAGCACAGATACGCAGTATTTT. It encodes CASSLGGQFSTDTQYF. Full variable domain (missing parts from reference TRBV5-4 and TRBJ2-3): ETGVTQSPTHLIKTRGQQVTLRCSSQSGHNTVSWYQQALGQGPQFIFQYYREEENGRGNFPPRFSGLQFPNYSSELNVNALELDDSALYLCASSLGGQFSTDTQYFGPGTRLTVL.

This chain links TRBV5-4 with TRBJ2-5; 15 positions match TRBD2. J lost 5 bases, V lost 3 bases, and 8 bases had no gene match. Per the germline V gene, CDR1 is SGHNT and CDR2 is YYREEE (reference sequence). There are 17 residues in the CDR3. The CDR3 is CASSSGLAGGPGETQYF. The CDR3 nucleotides are TGTGCCAGCAGCTCCGGACTAGCGGGGGGGCCTGGGGAGACCCAGTACTTC.

The V and J genes are TRBV4-1 and TRBJ2-5; 16 positions agree with TRBD2. This CDR3 region has 17 residues. After removal of 4 bases from V and 5 bases from J, the junction contained 7 bases not matched to a gene. Germline assignment: CDR1 MGHRA and CDR2 YSYEKL. Here the CDR3 DNA reads TGCGCCAGCAGCCTAGGGACTAGCGGGGGGGCAGGGGAGACCCAGTACTTC. Its translation is CASSLGTSGGAGETQYF.

This clone has a single count. This rearrangement joins TRBV7-3 to TRBJ2-1; TRBD2 matches at 14 bases. This CDR3 is built from 20 residues. Germline CDR1 is SGHTA and CDR2 is FQGTGA. J lost 2 bases, V lost 5 bases, and 14 bases had no gene match. Written as DNA, the CDR3 is TGTGCCAGCAGCGGAGTCGGGAGGACTAGCGGGGGGTCCGCCTACAATGAGCAGTTCTTC. It is translated as CASSGVGRTSGGSAYNEQFF.

The table lists this clone with a few counts. This sequence joins TRBV6-6 and TRBJ1-2; no clear D. Trimming stripped 5 bases from V and 7 bases from J, with 17 bases between. Germline V lookup: CDR1 MNHNY, CDR2 SVGAGI (reference sequence). The CDR3 loop spans 14 amino acids. The CDR3 reads CASSLYLLDSGYTF. Here the CDR3 DNA reads TGTGCCAGCAGTCTCTATTTGCTAGACTCTGGCTACACCTTC.

The genes are TRBV20-1 and TRBJ1-5; D not certain. The V gene's germline CDR1 is DFQATT and CDR2 SNEGSKA (reference sequence). Trimming took off 3 bases at V and 8 bases at J, with 14 bases between the two ends. This CDR3 is built from 13 residues. The CDR3 region has the DNA TGCAGTGCTAGTCGGGTTGTTTGGGAGCCCCAGCATTTT. Translating gives CSASRVVWEPQHF.

CDR3 in amino acids: CASSQGWAGTRDNSPLHF. CDR3 DNA: TGCGCCAGCAGCCAAGGTTGGGCAGGGACTCGGGATAATTCACCCCTCCACTTT. The chain couples TRBV4-1 to TRBJ1-6; a possible D gene is TRBD1 (5 bases). The CDR3 is 18 amino acids. Looked up from germline, CDR1 is MGHRA and CDR2 is YSYEKL. V was pared by 1 base and J by 5 bases, with 18 bases between.

This chain joins TRBV29-1 and TRBJ1-2, with 7 positions matching TRBD1. This CDR3 has 11 residues. The J segment lost 7 bases and the V segment lost 5 bases, leaving 4 bases of the junction unmatched. Germline loops: CDR1 SQVTM, CDR2 ANQGSEA. CDR3 loop: CSVWTGGGYTF. The CDR3 DNA is TGCAGCGTTTGGACAGGTGGTGGCTACACCTTC.